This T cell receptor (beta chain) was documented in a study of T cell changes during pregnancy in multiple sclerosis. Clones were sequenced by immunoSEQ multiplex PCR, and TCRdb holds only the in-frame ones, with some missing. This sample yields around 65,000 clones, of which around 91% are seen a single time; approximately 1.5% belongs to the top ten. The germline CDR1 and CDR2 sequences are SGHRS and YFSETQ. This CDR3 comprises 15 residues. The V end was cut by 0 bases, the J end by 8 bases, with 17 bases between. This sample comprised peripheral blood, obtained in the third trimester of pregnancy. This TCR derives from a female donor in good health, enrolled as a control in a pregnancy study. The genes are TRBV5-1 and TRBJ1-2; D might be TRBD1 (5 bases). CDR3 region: CASSLDLGGTKGYTF. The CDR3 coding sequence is TGCGCCAGCAGCTTGGACCTGGGGGGGACTAAAGGCTACACCTTC.